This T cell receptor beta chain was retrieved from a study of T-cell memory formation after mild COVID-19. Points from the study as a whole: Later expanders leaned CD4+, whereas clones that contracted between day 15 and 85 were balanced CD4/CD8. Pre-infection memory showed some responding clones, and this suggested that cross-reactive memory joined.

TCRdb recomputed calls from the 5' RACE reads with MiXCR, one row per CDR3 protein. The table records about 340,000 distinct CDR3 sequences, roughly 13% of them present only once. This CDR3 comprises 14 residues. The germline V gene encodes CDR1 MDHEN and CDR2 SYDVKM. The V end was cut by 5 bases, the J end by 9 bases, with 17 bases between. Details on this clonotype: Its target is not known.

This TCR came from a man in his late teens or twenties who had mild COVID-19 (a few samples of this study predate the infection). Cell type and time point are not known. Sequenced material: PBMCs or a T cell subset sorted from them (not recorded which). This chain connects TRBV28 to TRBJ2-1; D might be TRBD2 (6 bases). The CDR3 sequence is CASSPRASVGEQFF. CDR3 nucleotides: TGTGCCAGCAGTCCCCGGGCTAGCGTTGGTGAGCAGTTCTTC.